Shown below are 13 T cell receptor beta chains from a single sample sequenced in a study of shared clonotypes between healthy human individuals. This table comes from immunoSEQ multiplex PCR, and its TCRdb copy is limited to in-frame clones, with some not included. The sample holds 450,000 or so clones; roughly four fifths are singletons and the top ten take more than 10%. Source material: PBMCs. These receptors all stem from a woman aged 40 to 50 in good health. Some clones in this sample may be carry-over from other donors' samples.

With regard to this clone: Other DNA sequences within the sample encode an identical CDR3. J is TRBJ2-2 and V is TRBV5-1, with D uncertain. This CDR3 comprises 13 residues. Germline V CDR1 and CDR2: SGHRS, YFSETQ. Trimming cost V 0 bases and J 2 bases, with 2 bases left between them. The CDR3 spells CASSLGNTGELFF. The CDR3 DNA follows: TGCGCCAGCAGCTTGGGAAACACCGGGGAGCTGTTTTTT.

The rearrangement links TRBV2 to TRBJ2-7; 13 bases are a match to TRBD2. The germline gives CDR1 SNHLY, CDR2 FYNNEI. This CDR3 spans 17 amino acids. Trimming removed 5 bases from V and 0 bases from J; junction bases left unmatched: 7. This CDR3 is CASSSPGLAGSSYEQYF. CDR3 coding DNA: TGTGCCAGCAGTTCCCCGGGACTAGCGGGGAGCTCCTACGAGCAGTACTTC.

The chain employs TRBV28 and TRBJ2-3; no clear D. The ends were cut back, 7 bases at V and 5 bases at J, with 13 bases in the middle. This CDR3 contains 13 residues. Germline V CDR1 and CDR2: MDHEN, SYDVKM. The CDR3 DNA sequence: TGTGCCAGCATCACCGCTTGGGGAGATACGCAGTATTTT. Protein sequence: CASITAWGDTQYF.

The V gene is TRBV18, the J gene TRBJ2-7; perhaps TRBD2 as D (6 bases). Per the germline V gene, CDR1 is KGHSH and CDR2 is LQKENI. Trimming pared 4 bases from V and 4 bases from J, leaving 17 bases between. This CDR3 region has 15 residues. The CDR3 region is CASSQPGLTGYEQYF. The CDR3 nucleotides are TGTGCCAGCTCACAACCGGGACTCACCGGGTACGAGCAGTACTTC. Supplemented by reference TRBV18 and TRBJ2-7, the full variable domain reads NAGVMQNPRHLVRRRGQEARLRCSPMKGHSHVYWYRQLPEEGLKFMVYLQKENIIDESGMPKERFSAEFPKEGPSILRIQQVVRGDSAAYFCASSQPGLTGYEQYFGPGTRLTVT.

The rearrangement joins TRBV9 to TRBJ1-1, with D perhaps TRBD1 (6 bases). The CDR3 runs to 15 residues. V was clipped by 4 bases and J by 1 base, with 14 bases between them. Germline V gene sequence: CDR1 SGDLS, CDR2 YYNGEE. As DNA, the CDR3 is TGTGCCAGCAGCAGAACCGGACAGCAGAACACTGAAGCTTTCTTT. It codes for CASSRTGQQNTEAFF.

This clone was observed at least ten times. This CDR3 is also generated by other DNA sequences in the sample. This chain connects TRBV15 to TRBJ2-7, with a tentative D call TRBD2 (5 bases). In germline, CDR1 is LNHNV, CDR2 YYDKDF (reference sequence). Trimming shortened V by 0 bases and J by 6 bases, and 18 bases separated the two germline ends. There are 16 residues in the CDR3. In DNA, the CDR3 is TGTGCCACCAGCAGAGATCGAGGGCTAGAGGGTGCCGAGCAGTACTTC. Protein: CATSRDRGLEGAEQYF.

This clone was detected only a few times. A much larger clone lies a single base off, so this may be a read error. V usage is TRBV5-5 and J usage is TRBJ2-7; possibly TRBD1 or TRBD2 for D (5 bases each). CDR1 is SGHKS, CDR2 YYEKEE, per germline (reference sequence). Between the trimmed V and J ends, which lost 4 bases and 5 bases, there was a span of 22 bases. This CDR3 region has 16 residues. CDR3 in DNA: TGTGCCAGCAGCCAAGACGAGGGGCAGGGCGTCGACGAGCAGTACTTC. It codes for CASSQDEGQGVDEQYF.

This clone was picked up a small number of times. This may be a read error, as it is one base from a much larger clone. The chain links TRBV7-2 to TRBJ1-5; a weak D match, TRBD1 (5 bases). Germline V CDR1 and CDR2: SGHTA, FQGNSA. Trimming removed 0 bases at V and 2 bases at J, with 5 bases between. This CDR3 has 14 amino acids. The CDR3 sequence is CASSLAGGNQPQHF. Here the CDR3 DNA reads TGTGCCAGCAGCTTAGCAGGGGGCAATCAGCCCCAGCATTTT.

The CDR3 is CASSDVSTNTGELFF. The CDR3 coding sequence is TGTGCCAGCAGCGACGTGAGCACCAACACCGGGGAGCTGTTTTTT. The genes are TRBV7-3 and TRBJ2-2; D gene ambiguous. V lost 5 bases and J 2 bases, leaving 12 bases between the germline ends. Germline CDR1 is SGHTA and CDR2 is FQGTGA. CDR3 length equals 15 residues.

The rearrangement uses TRBV5-1 and TRBJ1-2, with D tentatively TRBD1 (5 bases). This CDR3 spans 14 amino acids. The germline gives CDR1 SGHRS, CDR2 YFSETQ. Between the trimmed V and J ends, which lost 4 bases and 3 bases, there was a span of 13 bases. DNA for the CDR3: TGCGCCAGCAGCACCGACAGCCCACACTATGGCTACACCTTC. Residues: CASSTDSPHYGYTF.

V and J are TRBV30 and TRBJ1-2; D perhaps matches TRBD1 (6 bases). The CDR3 is 12 amino acids. Per the germline V gene, CDR1 is GTSNPN and CDR2 is SVGIG (reference sequence). V was trimmed by 1 base and J by 4 bases, leaving 7 bases between them. CDR3 sequence: CAWSGTAYGYTF. Written as DNA, the CDR3 is TGTGCCTGGAGTGGGACAGCCTATGGCTACACCTTC.

The chain employs TRBV28 and TRBJ1-1; 8 nucleotides align to TRBD1. Germline assignment: CDR1 MDHEN and CDR2 SYDVKM. This CDR3 has 14 amino acids. V gave up 2 bases and J gave up 4 bases; unmatched junction bases: 3. This CDR3 is CASSLGDRTTEAFF. CDR3 in DNA: TGTGCCAGCAGTTTAGGGGACAGGACCACTGAAGCTTTCTTT.

V gene TRBV19 combines with J gene TRBJ2-3; tentative D call: TRBD1 (5 bases). Germline V gene sequence: CDR1 LNHDA, CDR2 SQIVND (reference sequence). CDR3 size: 16 residues. V lost 2 bases and J 6 bases, leaving 18 bases between the germline ends. Written as DNA, the CDR3 is TGTGCCAGTAGTATATGGGGCAGCGTTAACCGGGATACGCAGTATTTT. Protein sequence: CASSIWGSVNRDTQYF. The whole variable domain, filled in from reference TRBV19 and TRBJ2-3, reads DGGITQSPKYLFRKEGQNVTLSCEQNLNHDAMYWYRQDPGQGLRLIYYSQIVNDFQKGDIAEGYSVSREKKESFPLTVTSAQKNPTAFYLCASSIWGSVNRDTQYFGPGTRLTVL.